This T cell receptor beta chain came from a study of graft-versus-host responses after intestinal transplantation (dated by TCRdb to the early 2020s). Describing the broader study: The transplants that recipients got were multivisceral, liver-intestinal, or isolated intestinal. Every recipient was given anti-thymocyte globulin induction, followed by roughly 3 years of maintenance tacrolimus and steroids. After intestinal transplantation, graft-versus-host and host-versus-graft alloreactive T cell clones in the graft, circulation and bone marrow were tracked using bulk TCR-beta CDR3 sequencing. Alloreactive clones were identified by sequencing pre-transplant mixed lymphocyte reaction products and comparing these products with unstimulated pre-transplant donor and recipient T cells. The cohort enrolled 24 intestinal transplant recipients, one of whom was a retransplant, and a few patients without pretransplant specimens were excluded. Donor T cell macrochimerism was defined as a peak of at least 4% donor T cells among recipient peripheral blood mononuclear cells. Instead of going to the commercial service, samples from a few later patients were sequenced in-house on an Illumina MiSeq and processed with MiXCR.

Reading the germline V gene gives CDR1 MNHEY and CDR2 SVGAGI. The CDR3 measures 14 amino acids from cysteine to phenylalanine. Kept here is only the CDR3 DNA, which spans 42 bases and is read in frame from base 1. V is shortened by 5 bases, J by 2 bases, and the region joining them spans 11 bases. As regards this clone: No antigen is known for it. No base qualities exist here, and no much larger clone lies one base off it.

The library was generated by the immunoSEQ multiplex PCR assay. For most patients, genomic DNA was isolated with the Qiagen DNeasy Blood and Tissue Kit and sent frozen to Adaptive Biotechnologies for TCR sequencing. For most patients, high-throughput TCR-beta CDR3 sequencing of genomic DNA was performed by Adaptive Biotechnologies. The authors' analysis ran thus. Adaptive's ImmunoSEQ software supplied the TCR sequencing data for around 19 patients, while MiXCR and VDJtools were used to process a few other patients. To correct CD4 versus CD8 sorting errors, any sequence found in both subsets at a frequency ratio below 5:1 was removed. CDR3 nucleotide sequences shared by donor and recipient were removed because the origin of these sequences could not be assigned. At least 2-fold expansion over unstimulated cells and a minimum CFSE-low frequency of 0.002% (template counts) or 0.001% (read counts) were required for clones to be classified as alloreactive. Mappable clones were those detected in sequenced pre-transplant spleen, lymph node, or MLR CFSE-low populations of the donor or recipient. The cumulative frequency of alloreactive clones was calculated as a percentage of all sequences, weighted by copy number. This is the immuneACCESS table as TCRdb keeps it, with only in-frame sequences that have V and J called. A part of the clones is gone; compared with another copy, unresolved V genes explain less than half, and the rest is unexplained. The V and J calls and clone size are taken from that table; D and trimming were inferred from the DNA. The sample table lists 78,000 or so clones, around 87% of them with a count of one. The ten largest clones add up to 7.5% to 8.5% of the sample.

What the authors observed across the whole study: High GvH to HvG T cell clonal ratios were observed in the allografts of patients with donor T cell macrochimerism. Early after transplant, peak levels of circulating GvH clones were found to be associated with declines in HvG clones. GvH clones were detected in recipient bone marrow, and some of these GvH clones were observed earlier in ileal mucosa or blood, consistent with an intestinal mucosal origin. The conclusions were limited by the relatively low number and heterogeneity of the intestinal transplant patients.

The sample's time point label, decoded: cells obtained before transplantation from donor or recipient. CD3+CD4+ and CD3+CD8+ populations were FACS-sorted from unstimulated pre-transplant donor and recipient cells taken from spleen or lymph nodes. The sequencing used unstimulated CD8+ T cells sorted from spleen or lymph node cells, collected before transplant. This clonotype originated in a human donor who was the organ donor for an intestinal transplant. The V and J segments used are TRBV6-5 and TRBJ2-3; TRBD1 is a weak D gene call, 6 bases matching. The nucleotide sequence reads TGTGCCAGCAGTACAACAGGGACCACAGATACGCAGTATTTT. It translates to CASSTTGTTDTQYF.